This T cell receptor (beta chain) was captured by sequencing in a study of blood T cell repertoires in COVID-19. Study in general: Donors in the United States, Italy and Spain gave samples during acute or convalescent COVID-19. The cDNA or gDNA used as material had been derived from T cells, B-cell-depleted T cells, or PBMCs.

Method: immunoSEQ multiplex PCR; TCRdb's copy keeps in-frame clones and lacks some. The data contain 200,000 to 250,000 clones, about 80% of them seen just once; the ten biggest clones take up approximately 1.8%. The source material was peripheral blood. This receptor was taken from a young man who had recovered from COVID-19.

The chain's CDR3 is CASSYSATDNQPQHF. The CDR3 region has the DNA TGTGCCAGCAGTTACTCGGCAACAGACAATCAGCCCCAGCATTTT. The chain has TRBV6-2 or TRBV6-3 and TRBJ1-5, with unresolved D. Trimming left V 0 bases short and J 3 bases short, with 9 bases between. Germline V gene sequence: CDR1 MNHEY, CDR2 SVGEGT. The CDR3 has 15 residues.